This T cell receptor (beta chain) stems from a study of blood T cell repertoires in COVID-19 (dated by TCRdb to 2018 to 2020). Regarding the research as a whole: Collaborator samples came from the United States, Italy and Spain and covered acute and convalescent phases of COVID-19. Subjects who had been exposed to COVID-19, were actively infected with it, or had recovered from it provided the deeply sampled blood TCRbeta repertoires that made up the dataset. Samples were obtained from the ongoing ImmuneRACE study (first 160 participants) and from approximately 1,200 subjects provided by 6 global collaborators. Where HLA class I and class II types were available, the types were taken from metadata supplied by the sample provider, not from assay-based typing. The material from the prospective study consisted of cDNA or gDNA derived from T cells, B-cell-depleted T cells, or PBMCs. The repertoires were made available in a free public database intended to serve as a resource for research on the immune response to SARS-CoV-2. A de-identified subject ID, COVID-19 status, age in years and sex were almost always included in the sample metadata.

Samples from volunteer blood donors who had recovered from COVID-19 were contributed by a second Seattle source. Each collaborating institution followed its own protocols to collect whole blood in K2EDTA tubes. For TCRbeta analysis, collaborator samples were shipped as frozen whole blood, as isolated PBMCs, or as DNA extracted from either sample type. A word on this clone: There is no known antigen for this receptor. Base qualities were left out, and no much larger clone turns up one base away.

TCRbeta CDR3 regions were amplified from genomic DNA by means of the immunoSEQ Assay, a bias-controlled multiplex PCR. From the authors' description of their analysis: Nucleated cell counts per sample were estimated from amplification of reference gene primers within the assay. To quantify the absolute abundance of each unique TCRbeta CDR3 rearrangement, sequence reads were collapsed and filtered. For each sample, productive Simpson clonality was calculated by taking the square root of Simpson's diversity index across productive rearrangements. TCRdb limited this immuneACCESS table to in-frame rearrangements with V and J called. A share of clones is missing; checked studies link under half to unresolved V genes, and the rest is unexplained. V and J calls and clone size are copied from that table; D and trimming were computed from the DNA. The sample profile shows 120,000 or so clones; 80% to 90% of them were found once. The ten most abundant clones make up 6% to 9.5% of the sample.

CDR1 and CDR2, per the germline V gene, are SGHVS and FQNEAQ. From its cysteine to its phenylalanine, the CDR3 spans 19 amino acids. CDR3 DNA only is kept here, 57 bases in frame from base 1. V has 4 bases trimmed and J has 0 bases trimmed; junction bases matching no gene number 12. Study-wide conclusions, independent of this receptor: How much clinical and demographic metadata was included differed by source and by participant, and the metadata was provided uncurated.

This sequence uses TRBV7-8 and TRBJ2-3, and TRBD2 aligns with 11 junction nucleotides. The sequence came from a man between 65 and 80 years old who had recovered from COVID-19. Sequencing was performed on peripheral blood. The DNA sequence follows: TGTGCCAGCAGCTCGACTAGCGGGATCTTAAGGGGAAGCACAGATACGCAGTATTTT. This codes for CASSSTSGILRGSTDTQYF.